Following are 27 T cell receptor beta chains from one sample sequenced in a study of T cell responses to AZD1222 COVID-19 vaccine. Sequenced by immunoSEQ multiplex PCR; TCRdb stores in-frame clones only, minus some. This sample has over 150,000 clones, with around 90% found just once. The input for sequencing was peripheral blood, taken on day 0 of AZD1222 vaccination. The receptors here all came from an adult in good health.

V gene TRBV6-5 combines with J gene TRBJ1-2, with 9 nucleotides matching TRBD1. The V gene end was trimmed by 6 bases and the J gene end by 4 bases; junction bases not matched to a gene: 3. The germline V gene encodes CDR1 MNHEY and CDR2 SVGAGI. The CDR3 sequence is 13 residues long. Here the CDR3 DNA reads TGTGCCAGCAGCGGGGACAGGGTCTATGGCTACACCTTC. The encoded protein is CASSGDRVYGYTF.

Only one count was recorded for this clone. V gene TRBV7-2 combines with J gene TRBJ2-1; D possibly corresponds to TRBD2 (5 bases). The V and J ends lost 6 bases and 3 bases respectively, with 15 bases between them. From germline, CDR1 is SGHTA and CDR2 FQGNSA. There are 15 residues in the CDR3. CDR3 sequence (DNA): TGTGCCAGCAGGTCCCTGGGCGGAGGCTACAATGAGCAGTTCTTC. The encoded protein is CASRSLGGGYNEQFF.

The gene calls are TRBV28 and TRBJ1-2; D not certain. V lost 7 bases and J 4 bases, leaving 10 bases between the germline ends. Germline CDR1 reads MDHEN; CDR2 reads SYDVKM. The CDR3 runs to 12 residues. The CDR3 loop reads CASTGGPYGYTF. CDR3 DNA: TGTGCCAGCACCGGTGGACCCTATGGCTACACCTTC.

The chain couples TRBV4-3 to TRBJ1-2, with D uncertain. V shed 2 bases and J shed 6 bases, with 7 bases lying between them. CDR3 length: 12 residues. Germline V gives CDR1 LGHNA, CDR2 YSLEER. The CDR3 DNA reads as TGCGCCAGCAGCCAATCGGGAGATGGCTACACCTTC. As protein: CASSQSGDGYTF.

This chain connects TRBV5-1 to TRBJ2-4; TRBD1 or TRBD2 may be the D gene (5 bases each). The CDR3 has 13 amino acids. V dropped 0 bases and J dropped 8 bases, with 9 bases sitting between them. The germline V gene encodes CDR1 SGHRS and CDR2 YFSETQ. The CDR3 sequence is CASSLATGHIQYF. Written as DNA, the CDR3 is TGCGCCAGCAGCTTGGCCACGGGGCACATTCAGTACTTC. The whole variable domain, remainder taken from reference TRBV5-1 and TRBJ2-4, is KAGVTQTPRYLIKTRGQQVTLSCSPISGHRSVSWYQQTPGQGLQFLFEYFSETQRNKGNFPGRFSGRQFSNSRSEMNVSTLELGDSALYLCASSLATGHIQYFGAGTRLSVL.

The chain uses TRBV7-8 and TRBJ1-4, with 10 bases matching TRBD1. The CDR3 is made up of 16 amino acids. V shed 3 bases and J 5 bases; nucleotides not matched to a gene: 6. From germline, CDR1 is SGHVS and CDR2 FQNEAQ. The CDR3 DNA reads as TGTGCCAGCAGCTTGTCGCCGGGACAGGGGAATGAAAAACTGTTTTTT. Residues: CASSLSPGQGNEKLFF.

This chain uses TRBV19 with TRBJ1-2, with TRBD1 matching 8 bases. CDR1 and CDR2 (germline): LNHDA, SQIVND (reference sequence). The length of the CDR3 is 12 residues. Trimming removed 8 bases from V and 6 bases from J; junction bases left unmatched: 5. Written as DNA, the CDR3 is TGTGCCAGTGAAAAGGACAGGGATGGCTACACCTTC. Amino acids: CASEKDRDGYTF.

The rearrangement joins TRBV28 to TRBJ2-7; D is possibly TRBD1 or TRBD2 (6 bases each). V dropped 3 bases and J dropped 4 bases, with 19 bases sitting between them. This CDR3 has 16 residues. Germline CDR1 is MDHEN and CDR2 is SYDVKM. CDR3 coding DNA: TGTGCCAGCAGTTTGACGCCGGGGGCCCTCCGGTACGAGCAGTACTTC. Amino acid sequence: CASSLTPGALRYEQYF.

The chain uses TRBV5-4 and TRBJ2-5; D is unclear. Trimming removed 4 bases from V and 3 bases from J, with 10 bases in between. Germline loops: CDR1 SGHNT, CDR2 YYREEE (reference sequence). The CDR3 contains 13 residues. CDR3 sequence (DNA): TGTGCCAGCAGCCAAGTAAATGAAGAGACCCAGTACTTC. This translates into CASSQVNEETQYF.

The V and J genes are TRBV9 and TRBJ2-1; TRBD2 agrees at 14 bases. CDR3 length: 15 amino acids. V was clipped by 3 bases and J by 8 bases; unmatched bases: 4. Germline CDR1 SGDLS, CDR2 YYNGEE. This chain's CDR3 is CASSETSGGVDEQFF. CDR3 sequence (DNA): TGTGCCAGCAGCGAGACTAGCGGGGGGGTCGATGAGCAGTTCTTC.

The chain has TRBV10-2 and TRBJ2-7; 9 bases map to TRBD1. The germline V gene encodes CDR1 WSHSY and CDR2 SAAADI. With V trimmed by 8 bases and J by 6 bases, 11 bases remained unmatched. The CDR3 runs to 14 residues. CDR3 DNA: TGCGCCAGCGGCTCCGGGACAGGGACTGGCGAGCAGTACTTC. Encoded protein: CASGSGTGTGEQYF.

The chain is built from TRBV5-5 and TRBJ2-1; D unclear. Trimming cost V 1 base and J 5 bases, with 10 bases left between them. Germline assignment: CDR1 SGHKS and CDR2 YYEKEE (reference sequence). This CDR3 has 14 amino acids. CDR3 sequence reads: CASSLLAANNEQFF. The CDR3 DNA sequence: TGTGCCAGCAGCTTGTTAGCAGCCAACAATGAGCAGTTCTTC.

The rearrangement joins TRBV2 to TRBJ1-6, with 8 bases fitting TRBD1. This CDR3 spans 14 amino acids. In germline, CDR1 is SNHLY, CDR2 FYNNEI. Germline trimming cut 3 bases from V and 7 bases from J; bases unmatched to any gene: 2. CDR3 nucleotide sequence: TGTGCCAGCAGTGATCAGGGGGCGAATTCACCCCTCCACTTT. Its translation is CASSDQGANSPLHF.

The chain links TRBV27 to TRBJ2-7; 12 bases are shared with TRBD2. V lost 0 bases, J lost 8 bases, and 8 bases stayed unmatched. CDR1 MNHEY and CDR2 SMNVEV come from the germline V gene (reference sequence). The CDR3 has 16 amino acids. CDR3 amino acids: CASSLSGGGLAGQQYF. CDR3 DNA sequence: TGTGCCAGCAGTTTATCAGGGGGTGGACTAGCGGGACAGCAGTACTTC.

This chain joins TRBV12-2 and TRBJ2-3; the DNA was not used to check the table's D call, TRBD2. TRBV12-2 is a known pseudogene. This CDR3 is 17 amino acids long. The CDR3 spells CASRPPGTSGGTDTQYF. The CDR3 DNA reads TGTGCAAGTCGCCCTCCTGGGACTAGCGGGGGCACGGATACGCAGTATTTT.

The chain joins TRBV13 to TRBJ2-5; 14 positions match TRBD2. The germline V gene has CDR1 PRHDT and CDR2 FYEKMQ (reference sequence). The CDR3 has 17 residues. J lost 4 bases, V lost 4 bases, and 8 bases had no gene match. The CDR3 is CASSSRTSGGNPETQYF. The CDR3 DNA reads TGTGCCAGCAGCTCACGGACTAGCGGGGGGAACCCAGAGACCCAGTACTTC. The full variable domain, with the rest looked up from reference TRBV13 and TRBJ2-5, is AAGVIQSPRHLIKEKRETATLKCYPIPRHDTVYWYQQGPGQDPQFLISFYEKMQSDKGSIPDRFSAQQFSDYHSELNMSSLELGDSALYFCASSSRTSGGNPETQYFGPGTRLLVL.

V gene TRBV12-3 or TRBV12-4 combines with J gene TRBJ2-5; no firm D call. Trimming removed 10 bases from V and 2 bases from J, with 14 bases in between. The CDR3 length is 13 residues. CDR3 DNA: TGTGCCATCCGGACGGGCGCGCAAGAGACCCAGTACTTC. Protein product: CAIRTGAQETQYF.

CDR3 region: CASSLTSHEDTQYF. The CDR3 region has the DNA TGTGCCAGCAGCTTAACGTCACACGAGGATACGCAGTATTTT. The rearrangement links TRBV7-3 to TRBJ2-3; D remains ambiguous. Trimming took off 0 bases at V and 6 bases at J, with 10 bases between the two ends. Germline V lookup: CDR1 SGHTA, CDR2 FQGTGA. The CDR3 has 14 amino acids.

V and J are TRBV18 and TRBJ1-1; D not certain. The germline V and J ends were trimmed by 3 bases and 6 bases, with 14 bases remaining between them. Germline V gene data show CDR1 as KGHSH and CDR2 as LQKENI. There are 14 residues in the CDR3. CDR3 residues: CASSPPGRRAEAFF. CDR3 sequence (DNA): TGTGCCAGCTCACCTCCCGGACGAAGGGCTGAAGCTTTCTTT.

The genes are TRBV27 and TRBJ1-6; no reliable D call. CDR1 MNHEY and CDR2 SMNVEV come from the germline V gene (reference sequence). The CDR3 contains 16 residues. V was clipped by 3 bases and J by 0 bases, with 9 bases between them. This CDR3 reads CASSFGRSSYNSPLHF. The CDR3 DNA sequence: TGTGCCAGCAGTTTTGGACGGAGCTCCTATAATTCACCCCTCCACTTT.

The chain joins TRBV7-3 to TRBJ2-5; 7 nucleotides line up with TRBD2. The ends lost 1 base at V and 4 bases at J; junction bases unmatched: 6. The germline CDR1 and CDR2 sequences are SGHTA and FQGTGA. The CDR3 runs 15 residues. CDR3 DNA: TGTGCCAGCAGCTTAAACCAGGGAGGGCGAGAGACCCAGTACTTC. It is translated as CASSLNQGGRETQYF.

The CDR3 bases are TGTGCCAGCAGTCGCGGACAGACCTACGAGCAGTACTTC. It is translated as CASSRGQTYEQYF. The chain combines TRBV12-3 or TRBV12-4 with TRBJ2-7; tentatively, D is TRBD1 (6 bases). CDR3 size: 13 residues. V lost 5 bases and J 2 bases, leaving 10 bases between the germline ends.

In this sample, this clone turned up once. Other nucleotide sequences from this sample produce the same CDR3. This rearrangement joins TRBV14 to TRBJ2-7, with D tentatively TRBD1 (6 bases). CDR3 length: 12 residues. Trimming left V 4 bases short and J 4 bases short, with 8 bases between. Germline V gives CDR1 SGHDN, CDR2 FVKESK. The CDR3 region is CASSPDRYEQYF. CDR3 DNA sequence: TGTGCCAGCAGCCCGGACAGATACGAGCAGTACTTC.

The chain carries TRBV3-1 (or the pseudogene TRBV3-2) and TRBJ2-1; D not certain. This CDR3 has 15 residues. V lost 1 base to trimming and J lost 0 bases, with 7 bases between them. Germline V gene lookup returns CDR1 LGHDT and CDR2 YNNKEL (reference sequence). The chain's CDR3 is CASSQGLPSYNEQFF. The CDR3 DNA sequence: TGTGCCAGCAGCCAAGGCCTACCCTCCTACAATGAGCAGTTCTTC.

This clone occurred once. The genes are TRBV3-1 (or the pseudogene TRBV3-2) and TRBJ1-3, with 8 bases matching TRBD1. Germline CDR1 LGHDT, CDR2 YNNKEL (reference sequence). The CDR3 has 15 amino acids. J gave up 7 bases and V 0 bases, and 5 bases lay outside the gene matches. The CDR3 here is CASSQDGQGANTIYF. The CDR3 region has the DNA TGTGCCAGCAGCCAAGATGGCCAGGGGGCGAACACCATATATTTT.

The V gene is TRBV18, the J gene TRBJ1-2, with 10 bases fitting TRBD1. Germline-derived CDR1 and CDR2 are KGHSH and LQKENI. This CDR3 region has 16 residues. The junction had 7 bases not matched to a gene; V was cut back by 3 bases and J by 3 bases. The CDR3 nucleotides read TGTGCCAGCTCACCTCAGACAGGGGGCACAGACTATGGCTACACCTTC. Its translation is CASSPQTGGTDYGYTF.

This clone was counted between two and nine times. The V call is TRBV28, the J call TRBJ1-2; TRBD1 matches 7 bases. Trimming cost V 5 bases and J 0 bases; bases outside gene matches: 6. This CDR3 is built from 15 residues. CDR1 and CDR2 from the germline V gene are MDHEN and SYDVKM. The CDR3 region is CASSPGDSSNYGYTF. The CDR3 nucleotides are TGTGCCAGCAGTCCGGGGGACAGTTCTAACTATGGCTACACCTTC.